The 26 T cell receptor beta chains given below trace back to one sample, sequenced in a study of siplizumab effects on memory and regulatory T cells. Clones were read by immunoSEQ multiplex PCR, and TCRdb kept only the in-frame ones, dropping some. The data contain over 100,000 clones, 80% to 95% of them singletons. Sequenced sample: CD4+ T cells sorted from blood. These receptors were obtained from a human donor in good health.

The chain uses TRBV5-1 and TRBJ1-1; D unresolved. Germline lookup yields CDR1 SGHRS and CDR2 YFSETQ. V lost 2 bases and J 0 bases, leaving 11 bases between the germline ends. This CDR3 comprises 15 residues. CDR3 residues: CASSFTSLLNTEAFF. The CDR3 DNA is TGCGCCAGCAGCTTCACGTCTCTGTTGAACACTGAAGCTTTCTTT.

This sequence joins TRBV7-8 and TRBJ1-2, with a weak D call TRBD1 (5 bases). There are 14 residues in the CDR3. CDR1 and CDR2 (germline): SGHVS, FQNEAQ. V gave up 2 bases and J gave up 8 bases, with 15 bases separating them. This chain's CDR3 is CASSLYGVGVGYTF. The CDR3 coding sequence is TGTGCCAGCAGCTTATACGGGGTAGGGGTGGGCTACACCTTC.

CDR3 protein: CASSHFREIATNEKLFF. CDR3 coding DNA: TGTGCCAGCAGCCACTTTCGGGAGATTGCAACTAATGAAAAACTGTTTTTT. This chain uses TRBV28 with TRBJ1-4; D not certain. CDR1 is MDHEN and CDR2 is SYDVKM in the germline V gene. Between the trimmed V and J ends, which lost 6 bases and 0 bases, there was a span of 17 bases. The CDR3 is 17 residues long.

The chain couples TRBV5-4 to TRBJ1-1; D not resolved. V was shortened by 0 bases and J by 0 bases, with 9 bases between the two germline ends. CDR1 is SGHNT, CDR2 YYREEE, per germline (reference sequence). The CDR3 contains 15 residues. The CDR3 sequence is CASSLDGLMNTEAFF. DNA for the CDR3: TGTGCCAGCAGCTTGGATGGGCTCATGAACACTGAAGCTTTCTTT.

V is TRBV18 and J is TRBJ2-2; D call uncertain. Germline loops: CDR1 KGHSH, CDR2 LQKENI. Trimming left V 4 bases short and J 5 bases short, with 8 bases between. The CDR3 contains 13 residues. CDR3 sequence reads: CASSRTDTGELFF. The CDR3 bases are TGTGCCAGCTCACGAACAGATACCGGGGAGCTGTTTTTT.

The chain is built from TRBV6-4 and TRBJ1-1; D not certain. V lost 4 bases to trimming and J lost 0 bases, with 6 bases between them. Germline CDR1 MRHNA, CDR2 SNTAGT. This CDR3 spans 13 amino acids. The CDR3 nucleotides read TGTGCCAGCAGTGCGACGGTGAACACTGAAGCTTTCTTT. This translates into CASSATVNTEAFF.

The CDR3 loop reads CAWSVRRDPLYGYTF. The CDR3 DNA follows: TGTGCCTGGAGTGTACGGCGGGATCCACTCTATGGCTACACCTTC. The rearrangement uses TRBV30 and TRBJ1-2; D uncertain. Deletions cut 0 bases from V and 4 bases from J, with 15 bases between. The CDR3 spans 15 residues. Germline V CDR1 and CDR2: GTSNPN, SVGIG (reference sequence).

Only one count was recorded for this clone. The chain employs TRBV7-9 and TRBJ1-3; possibly TRBD1 for D (6 bases). CDR3 size: 17 residues. V was pared by 1 base and J by 0 bases, with 13 bases between. The germline gives CDR1 SEHNR, CDR2 FQNEAQ (reference sequence). The CDR3 DNA reads TGTGCCAGCAGCTTAGTCGCAGGGGCCTACTCTGGAAACACCATATATTTT. This translates into CASSLVAGAYSGNTIYF.

In this sample, this clone turned up once. The V call is TRBV5-1, the J call TRBJ2-3; TRBD1 is a possible D gene (6 bases). CDR1 and CDR2 from the germline V gene are SGHRS and YFSETQ. CDR3 length: 16 residues. V was pared by 7 bases and J by 0 bases, with 18 bases between. The CDR3 nucleotides read TGCGCCAGCGGCCCCTACGGACAGTTGAGCACAGATACGCAGTATTTT. As protein: CASGPYGQLSTDTQYF.

V and J are TRBV19 and TRBJ1-2, with 8 bases lining up with TRBD1. The junction had 7 bases not matched to a gene; V was cut back by 6 bases and J by 7 bases. The CDR3 consists of 13 residues. CDR1 is LNHDA and CDR2 is SQIVND in the germline V gene (reference sequence). CDR3 sequence: CASSPRGRGGYTF. The DNA of the CDR3 is TGTGCCAGTAGCCCCAGGGGGCGAGGTGGCTACACCTTC.

This chain connects TRBV15 to TRBJ1-3; D is undetermined. Germline V gives CDR1 LNHNV, CDR2 YYDKDF (reference sequence). The CDR3 covers 16 residues. Trimming cost V 0 bases and J 0 bases, with 9 bases left between them. The CDR3 region is CATSREGRSSGNTIYF. The CDR3 nucleotides read TGTGCCACCAGCAGAGAGGGTAGGAGCTCTGGAAACACCATATATTTT.

CDR3 residues: CASSSRMAAHQPQHF. The CDR3 bases are TGTGCCAGCAGTAGCAGGATGGCGGCTCATCAGCCCCAGCATTTT. J is TRBJ1-5 and V is TRBV2; D gene uncertain. The CDR3 runs 15 residues. CDR1 is SNHLY, CDR2 FYNNEI, per germline. Trimming took 5 bases from V and 5 from J, leaving 16 bases between them.

The CDR3 here is CASSPRTGGYEAFF. The CDR3 bases are TGTGCCAGCAGCCCCCGGACAGGGGGCTATGAAGCTTTCTTT. The rearrangement uses TRBV11-2 and TRBJ1-1; 11 nucleotides line up with TRBD1. The CDR3 contains 14 residues. V lost 5 bases and J lost 7; bases outside the gene matches: 6. In germline, CDR1 is SGHAT, CDR2 FQNNGV.

The genes are TRBV30 and TRBJ1-3; no definite D call. The CDR3 is 12 residues long. Germline CDR1 GTSNPN, CDR2 SVGIG (reference sequence). Trimming left V 5 bases short and J 0 bases short, with 5 bases between. The CDR3 DNA follows: TGTGCCTGGTATCGCTCTGGAAACACCATATATTTT. It codes for CAWYRSGNTIYF.

V usage is TRBV28 and J usage is TRBJ1-1, with TRBD1 matching over 9 bases. The V segment lost 5 bases and the J segment 4 bases; nucleotides outside the gene matches: 11. CDR3 length: 16 amino acids. Germline V CDR1 and CDR2: MDHEN, SYDVKM. CDR3 DNA sequence: TGTGCCAGCAGTCGTACAGGGGGCCCGTTACCCACTGAAGCTTTCTTT. Its translation is CASSRTGGPLPTEAFF.

This rearrangement joins TRBV2 to TRBJ1-5; D unresolved. Germline V lookup: CDR1 SNHLY, CDR2 FYNNEI. Trimming removed 8 bases from V and 5 bases from J, with 13 bases in between. This CDR3 spans 13 amino acids. The CDR3 loop reads CASREFEYQPQHF. For the CDR3, the DNA is TGTGCCAGCCGCGAATTCGAGTATCAGCCCCAGCATTTT.

V usage is TRBV27 and J usage is TRBJ1-1, with D hard to call. Between the trimmed V and J ends, which lost 7 bases and 9 bases, there was a span of 15 bases. This CDR3 contains 12 residues. CDR1 is MNHEY and CDR2 is SMNVEV in the germline V gene (reference sequence). CDR3 nucleotide sequence: TGTGCCAGCATCCTGCCCGGACTACAAGCTTTCTTT. Amino acid sequence: CASILPGLQAFF.

J is TRBJ2-5 and V is TRBV6-5; either TRBD1 or TRBD2 may supply D (6 bases each). V was trimmed by 3 bases and J by 5 bases, leaving 16 bases between them. This CDR3 has 15 amino acids. Germline-derived CDR1 and CDR2 are MNHEY and SVGAGI. CDR3: CASSYLGGAEETQYF. The CDR3 DNA reads TGTGCCAGCAGTTATCTCGGGGGCGCTGAGGAGACCCAGTACTTC.

The chain joins TRBV5-1 to TRBJ2-1; 12 nucleotides line up with TRBD2. The CDR3 is 18 residues long. V lost 0 bases, J lost 0 bases, and 4 bases stayed unmatched. Germline V CDR1 and CDR2: SGHRS, YFSETQ. Written as DNA, the CDR3 is TGCGCCAGCAGCTTGGGGAAGACTAGCGGGAGCTCCTACAATGAGCAGTTCTTC. Residues: CASSLGKTSGSSYNEQFF.

This clone was seen just once. The chain combines TRBV27 with TRBJ2-3; TRBD1 matches 9 bases. CDR1 is MNHEY, CDR2 SMNVEV, per germline (reference sequence). The CDR3 is 17 amino acids. J gave up 1 base and V 9 bases, and 14 bases lay outside the gene matches. CDR3 nucleotides: TGTGCCAGATACCGGGACAGGGACCGCTCTGGCACAGATACGCAGTATTTT. Translation gives CARYRDRDRSGTDTQYF.

The chain joins TRBV7-9 to TRBJ2-3; TRBD2 is a possible D gene (5 bases). This CDR3 comprises 15 residues. Trimming took 5 bases from V and 2 from J, leaving 14 bases between them. In germline, CDR1 is SEHNR, CDR2 FQNEAQ (reference sequence). The CDR3 sequence is CASSPPGTPTDTQYF. CDR3 bases: TGTGCCAGCAGCCCACCGGGAACACCCACAGATACGCAGTATTTT. The full variable domain, with the rest looked up from reference TRBV7-9 and TRBJ2-3, is DTGVSQNPRHKITKRGQNVTFRCDPISEHNRLYWYRQTLGQGPEFLTYFQNEAQLEKSRLLSDRFSAERPKGSFSTLEIQRTEQGDSAMYLCASSPPGTPTDTQYFGPGTRLTVL.

The V call is TRBV28, the J call TRBJ2-7, with a possible D match to TRBD1 (6 bases). V lost 6 bases, J lost 4 bases, and 19 bases lay in between. The CDR3 totals 15 residues. Germline CDR1 and CDR2: MDHEN and SYDVKM. The CDR3 protein is CASRKTGSSRYEQYF. Written as DNA, the CDR3 is TGTGCCAGCAGAAAAACAGGGTCTTCTAGGTACGAGCAGTACTTC.

V and J are TRBV11-2 and TRBJ2-5; D is possibly TRBD1 (6 bases). The CDR3 covers 14 residues. Trimming left V 5 bases short and J 2 bases short, with 12 bases between. The germline V gene encodes CDR1 SGHAT and CDR2 FQNNGV. The CDR3 loop is CASSEVRGQETQYF. The CDR3 bases are TGTGCCAGCAGCGAGGTTAGGGGGCAAGAGACCCAGTACTTC.

The V and J genes are TRBV6-5 and TRBJ1-2; possibly TRBD1 for D (6 bases). Trimming took off 7 bases at V and 2 bases at J, with 17 bases between the two ends. CDR1 and CDR2 (germline): MNHEY, SVGAGI. The CDR3 is made up of 15 amino acids. The CDR3 DNA reads as TGTGCCAGCACCCCGGACAGCAAATCGAACTATGGCTACACCTTC. Translating it yields CASTPDSKSNYGYTF.

The chain employs TRBV10-1 and TRBJ2-3, with D maybe TRBD2 (6 bases). Germline CDR1 reads WNHNN; CDR2 reads SYGVQD (reference sequence). There are 15 residues in the CDR3. V lost 4 bases, J lost 4 bases, and 15 bases lay in between. In DNA, the CDR3 is TGCGCCAGCAGTGGGTCAAGGAGGGCCGCAGATACGCAGTATTTT. Protein product: CASSGSRRAADTQYF.

The CDR3 DNA reads TGCGCCAGCAGCCCGCGGACTATAAATCTTCGGGAGCTGTTTTTT. Translating gives CASSPRTINLRELFF. The chain combines TRBV4-1 with TRBJ2-2, with a tentative D call TRBD2 (6 bases). Trimming took off 4 bases at V and 9 bases at J, with 18 bases between the two ends. Germline assignment: CDR1 MGHRA and CDR2 YSYEKL. CDR3 length: 15 residues.